This TCR beta chain was sequenced during a study of vaccination and CD4 T cells after COVID-19. Points from the study as a whole: From 21 to 38, the median of SARS-CoV-2-reactive clonotypes rose without reaching significance.

Noted treatment: roughly nine-day PBMC culture with coronavirus spike peptide pools or control peptides (ViraFEST assay). ViraFEST stimulated the growth of antigen-specific T cells using peptide pools and subsequently profiled their TCRs by sequencing. Per-well cultures of 1.8 million or so PBMCs received about 9.5 IU/ml IL-2 and about 10 ug/ml peptide pools. Germline CDR1 is DFQATT and CDR2 is SNEGSKA (reference sequence). V dropped 7 bases and J dropped 5; count of bases not matched to a gene: 15. This CDR3 region has 16 residues. The Oncomine TCR Beta short-read assay was what sequenced the DNA obtained from cultured CD4+ T cells. TCRdb reanalysed the PCR reads using MiXCR and keeps one entry per CDR3 protein. Of around 10,000 distinct CDR3 sequences listed, roughly 46% are singletons. For this clonotype: Its antigen is undetermined.

The genes are TRBV20-1 and TRBJ2-1; 9 bases fit TRBD2. The sequence was obtained from a human donor who had recovered from COVID-19. The sequencing input was CD4+ T cells from blood, cultured in vitro. The CDR3 nucleotides read TGCAGTGTTTCCAACCTTCTAGCGGGGCTCAACAATGAGCAGTTCTTC. Residues: CSVSNLLAGLNNEQFF.